The 32 T cell receptor beta chains given below trace back to one sample, sequenced in a study of neurological immune-mediated disorders. TCRdb re-analysed the 5' RACE reads in MiXCR, keeping a single row per CDR3 protein. The sample contains about 45,000 distinct CDR3 sequences, about 13% of which appear only once. Indicated time point: longitudinal time-point 3. Sequencing was carried out using PBMCs. These receptors were taken from a man younger than 45 in good health.

The chain uses TRBV20-1 and TRBJ2-7; no definite D call. This CDR3 is 14 amino acids long. Germline V gene sequence: CDR1 DFQATT, CDR2 SNEGSKA (reference sequence). V shed 6 bases and J shed 4 bases, with 19 bases lying between them. CDR3 residues: CSATGRPIVYEQYF. CDR3 bases: TGCAGTGCAACGGGCCGCCCGATTGTTTACGAGCAGTACTTC.

In this sample, this clonotype turned up many times. This rearrangement joins TRBV3-1 to TRBJ2-7; D gene ambiguous. The CDR3 spans 12 residues. CDR1 and CDR2 (germline): LGHDT, YNNKEL (reference sequence). With 3 bases removed from V and 3 bases from J, the gap between germline ends came to 6 bases. CDR3: CASSQTHYEQYF. In DNA form, the CDR3 reads TGTGCCAGCAGCCAGACACACTACGAGCAGTACTTC.

This clonotype was found many times. The rearrangement joins TRBV5-1 to TRBJ2-1; weak D call: TRBD1 (5 bases). This CDR3 has 15 amino acids. V gave up 0 bases and J gave up 3 bases, with 10 bases separating them. The germline gives CDR1 SGHRS, CDR2 YFSETQ. The CDR3 here is CASSLGQGDYNEQFF. The CDR3 DNA reads as TGCGCCAGCAGCTTGGGGCAGGGCGACTACAATGAGCAGTTCTTC.

This clonotype was recorded many times. The J gene is TRBJ2-7, the V gene TRBV12-3 or TRBV12-4; perhaps TRBD2 as D (6 bases). The CDR3 is 13 amino acids. V was shortened by 1 base and J by 5 bases, with 9 bases between the two germline ends. This chain's CDR3 is CASSLGLANEQYF. The CDR3 nucleotides read TGTGCCAGCAGTTTAGGGCTAGCGAACGAGCAGTACTTC.

This clonotype was recorded many times. The chain combines TRBV10-3 with TRBJ1-2, with D uncertain. Per the germline V gene, CDR1 is ENHRY and CDR2 is SYGVKD. The V gene lost 3 bases and the J gene lost 5 bases, with 16 bases spanning the gap. The CDR3 is 15 residues long. This CDR3 reads CAISEWGESGYGYTF. DNA of the CDR3: TGTGCCATCAGTGAATGGGGAGAGAGCGGGTATGGCTACACCTTC.

This clonotype was seen only a few times. The CDR3 sequence is CAAGGTEGMGGETQYF. The CDR3 region has the DNA TGTGCCGCCGGAGGGACTGAGGGGATGGGGGGAGAGACCCAGTACTTC. The chain couples TRBV7-7 to TRBJ2-5; weak D call: TRBD2 (6 bases). This CDR3 is built from 16 residues. Germline loops: CDR1 SSHAT, CDR2 FNYEAQ (reference sequence). V dropped 11 bases and J dropped 4 bases, with 26 bases sitting between them. Variable domain in full (rest from reference TRBV7-7 and TRBJ2-5): GAGVSQSPRYKVTKRGQDVTLRCDPISSHATLYWYQQALGQGPEFLTYFNYEAQPDKSGLPSDRFSAERPEGSISTLTIQRTEQRDSAMYRCAAGGTEGMGGETQYFGPGTRLLVL.

This clonotype came up many times. The chain employs TRBV12-3 or TRBV12-4 and TRBJ2-2; the D gene is possibly TRBD2 (5 bases). CDR3 length: 14 amino acids. Trimming pared 6 bases from V and 3 bases from J, leaving 11 bases between. CDR3: CASSPGLHTGELFF. DNA for the CDR3: TGTGCCAGCAGCCCCGGACTCCACACCGGGGAGCTGTTTTTT.

This clonotype was seen at least ten times. The chain has TRBV7-2 and TRBJ1-4; the D gene is possibly TRBD1 (5 bases). There are 13 residues in the CDR3. Between the trimmed V and J ends, which lost 10 bases and 6 bases, there was a span of 15 bases. In germline, CDR1 is SGHTA, CDR2 FQGNSA. CDR3 coding DNA: TGTGCCATTCCCGAGGGGAGTGATGAAAAACTGTTTTTT. It translates to CAIPEGSDEKLFF.

On this clonotype itself: A much larger clone is a single base away; this may be a read error. The J gene is TRBJ1-2, the V gene TRBV5-1, with D possibly being TRBD1 (6 bases). Trimming removed 5 bases from V and 8 bases from J, with 31 bases in between. The CDR3 has 18 residues. CDR1 is SGHRS, CDR2 YFSETQ, per germline. In DNA, the CDR3 is TGCGCCAGCAGGATTAGAGTCCCAGGGGCAGGACTATCAGAAGGCTACACCTTC. Amino acid sequence: CASRIRVPGAGLSEGYTF. Filled out from reference TRBV5-1 and TRBJ1-2, the complete variable domain reads KAGVTQTPRYLIKTRGQQVTLSCSPISGHRSVSWYQQTPGQGLQFLFEYFSETQRNKGNFPGRFSGRQFSNSRSEMNVSTLELGDSALYLCASRIRVPGAGLSEGYTFGSGTRLTVV.

This clonotype was observed at least ten times. This sequence joins TRBV5-1 and TRBJ1-2, with a possible D match to TRBD1 (5 bases). The CDR3 is 14 amino acids. CDR1 is SGHRS and CDR2 is YFSETQ in the germline V gene. V was cut by 6 bases and J by 4 bases, with 16 bases left in between. The CDR3 region is CASKFGDGFYGYTF. The CDR3, as DNA: TGCGCCAGCAAATTTGGGGACGGATTCTATGGCTACACCTTC.

This clonotype was seen many times. As DNA, the CDR3 is TGTGCCAGCCGCCGGAGGGAGGGTAGCTATGAGCAGTTCTTC. Translating gives CASRRREGSYEQFF. This chain connects TRBV3-1 to TRBJ2-1; TRBD2 matches 7 bases. Germline V lookup: CDR1 LGHDT, CDR2 YNNKEL (reference sequence). The CDR3 extends over 14 amino acids. Germline trimming cut 8 bases from V and 8 bases from J; bases unmatched to any gene: 12.

This clonotype was counted ten times or more. V gene TRBV5-1 combines with J gene TRBJ2-3; D gene uncertain. The CDR3 is made up of 17 amino acids. V dropped 0 bases and J dropped 4 bases, with 18 bases sitting between them. Germline V gives CDR1 SGHRS, CDR2 YFSETQ. This chain's CDR3 is CASSLAPQLPPADTQYF. CDR3 nucleotide sequence: TGCGCCAGCAGCTTGGCTCCTCAACTTCCCCCGGCAGATACGCAGTATTTT.

This clonotype was seen at least ten times. The J gene is TRBJ2-7, the V gene TRBV6-1; D possibly corresponds to TRBD2 (6 bases). This CDR3 contains 16 residues. V lost 8 bases to trimming and J lost 1 base, with 21 bases between them. Germline assignment: CDR1 MNHNS and CDR2 SASEGT. CDR3 nucleotide sequence: TGTGCCAGCTATGGGACGCCTACGGGAGTTTCCTACGAGCAGTACTTC. This encodes CASYGTPTGVSYEQYF.

This clonotype was picked up many times. This chain joins TRBV7-9 and TRBJ2-3, with 7 bases that match TRBD2. Germline CDR1 and CDR2: SEHNR and FQNEAQ (reference sequence). Trimming at V came to 3 bases and at J to 3 bases, leaving 6 bases not matched to a gene. The CDR3 has 15 amino acids. This CDR3 is CASSLSGAGTDTQYF. CDR3 coding DNA: TGTGCCAGCAGCTTGAGCGGAGCGGGAACAGATACGCAGTATTTT. Full variable domain (outside the CDR3, taken from reference TRBV7-9 and TRBJ2-3): DTGVSQNPRHKITKRGQNVTFRCDPISEHNRLYWYRQTLGQGPEFLTYFQNEAQLEKSRLLSDRFSAERPKGSFSTLEIQRTEQGDSAMYLCASSLSGAGTDTQYFGPGTRLTVL.

This clonotype appeared many times. The V gene is TRBV6-1, the J gene TRBJ2-3; TRBD1 is a possible D gene (6 bases). V lost 5 bases to trimming and J lost 4 bases, with 10 bases between them. CDR3 length: 13 residues. The germline V gene encodes CDR1 MNHNS and CDR2 SASEGT. This CDR3 is CASSRTGSDTQYF. The CDR3 DNA reads TGTGCCAGCAGTAGAACAGGGTCAGATACGCAGTATTTT.

This clonotype was counted ten times or more. The gene calls are TRBV12-3 or TRBV12-4 and TRBJ2-3; 9 bases map to TRBD2. The CDR3 extends over 15 amino acids. The junction had 8 bases not matched to a gene; V was cut back by 6 bases and J by 4 bases. The CDR3 sequence: CASSRGTSSPDTQYF. DNA of the CDR3: TGTGCCAGCAGCCGAGGGACTAGCAGCCCAGATACGCAGTATTTT.

This clonotype was counted many times. The chain combines TRBV28 with TRBJ2-5; TRBD2 aligns across 7 bases. Per germline, CDR1 MDHEN and CDR2 SYDVKM. The CDR3 consists of 13 residues. The trim removed 8 bases at V and 3 bases at J, leaving 6 bases unmatched. CDR3 sequence (DNA): TGTGCCAGCTATAGTCGGGGGGAAGAGACCCAGTACTTC. It encodes CASYSRGEETQYF.

This clonotype appeared a few times. The rearrangement joins TRBV7-6 to TRBJ2-5, with D unresolved. The CDR3 length is 12 residues. Trimming took off 7 bases at V and 4 bases at J, with 10 bases between the two ends. CDR1 and CDR2 from the germline V gene are SGHVS and FNYEAQ. CDR3 region: CASTRLGETQYF. Here the CDR3 DNA reads TGTGCCAGCACAAGGTTAGGAGAGACCCAGTACTTC.

This clonotype occurred a few times. The chain employs TRBV2 and TRBJ2-3; D call uncertain. CDR1 and CDR2 (germline): SNHLY, FYNNEI. V lost 4 bases and J lost 6, with 8 bases in between. This CDR3 is built from 12 residues. The CDR3 region is CASSGYLDTQYF. The CDR3 region has the DNA TGTGCCAGCAGTGGATATCTTGATACGCAGTATTTT.

This clonotype has ten or more counts. The chain links TRBV18 to TRBJ2-7; unclear D gene. The CDR3 is made up of 14 amino acids. Germline V gene sequence: CDR1 KGHSH, CDR2 LQKENI. The V end lost 2 bases, the J end lost 0 bases, and 8 bases lay between the germline ends. This chain's CDR3 is CASSPGSSSYEQYF. CDR3 DNA: TGTGCCAGCTCACCAGGGTCAAGCTCCTACGAGCAGTACTTC.

The V call is TRBV6-6, the J call TRBJ2-1; 12 positions agree with TRBD2. Per germline, CDR1 MNHNY and CDR2 SVGAGI (reference sequence). V shed 2 bases and J 9 bases; nucleotides not matched to a gene: 8. The CDR3 loop spans 16 amino acids. The CDR3 region has the DNA TGTGCCAGCAGTTACACGGCGACTAGCGGGAGTTTTGAGCAGTTCTTC. This encodes CASSYTATSGSFEQFF.

This clonotype was picked up many times. Here the CDR3 reads CAIRLDRVGDEQYF. As DNA, the CDR3 is TGTGCCATCAGGTTGGACAGGGTTGGTGACGAGCAGTACTTC. V gene TRBV10-3 combines with J gene TRBJ2-7; 8 bases fit TRBD1. The CDR3 sequence is 14 residues long. CDR1 and CDR2 (germline): ENHRY, SYGVKD. The J segment lost 5 bases and the V segment lost 6 bases, leaving 9 bases of the junction unmatched.

This clonotype was counted many times. The genes are TRBV7-2 and TRBJ2-3; 8 bases map to TRBD1. Germline V gene sequence: CDR1 SGHTA, CDR2 FQGNSA. With V trimmed by 2 bases and J by 2 bases, 12 bases remained unmatched. The CDR3 has 18 amino acids. In DNA form, the CDR3 reads TGTGCCAGCAGCTTAAGTTCCCAGGGGGCCCGGTCCACAGATACGCAGTATTTT. It translates to CASSLSSQGARSTDTQYF.

This clonotype has a handful of counts. This rearrangement joins TRBV6-2 or TRBV6-3 to TRBJ2-7; TRBD2 might be the D (6 bases). The CDR3 runs 14 residues. The germline gives CDR1 MNHEY, CDR2 SVGEGT. V was cut by 5 bases and J by 0 bases, with 11 bases left in between. The CDR3 DNA reads as TGTGCCAGCAGTCTCCCGGGACTCTCCTACGAGCAGTACTTC. This translates into CASSLPGLSYEQYF.

There are many counts of this clonotype. The gene calls are TRBV12-3 or TRBV12-4 and TRBJ2-7, with 7 bases that match TRBD1. The CDR3 runs to 15 residues. V lost 5 bases, J lost 4 bases, and 11 bases stayed unmatched. CDR3 nucleotide sequence: TGTGCCAGCAGTACAAGACAGGGTATAACGTACGAGCAGTACTTC. It translates to CASSTRQGITYEQYF.

V is TRBV20-1 and J is TRBJ2-7, with a weak D call TRBD2 (5 bases). Trimming cost V 1 base and J 0 bases, with 13 bases left between them. The CDR3 covers 15 residues. Germline loops: CDR1 DFQATT, CDR2 SNEGSKA (reference sequence). Written as DNA, the CDR3 is TGCAGTGCTAGAGTGCCATCGAGGGCCTCCTACGAGCAGTACTTC. Its protein product is CSARVPSRASYEQYF.

This clonotype was picked up many times. V is TRBV29-1 and J is TRBJ1-1; D not certain. Germline CDR1 SQVTM, CDR2 ANQGSEA. Deletions cut 4 bases from V and 1 base from J, with 7 bases between. The CDR3 length is 12 residues. CDR3: CSVALQNTEAFF. The CDR3 region has the DNA TGCAGCGTTGCACTGCAGAACACTGAAGCTTTCTTT.

This clonotype has at least ten counts. This chain uses TRBV25-1 with TRBJ2-7, with D maybe TRBD1 (6 bases). Germline CDR1 MGHDK, CDR2 SYGVNS. Between the trimmed V and J ends, which lost 5 bases and 2 bases, there was a span of 10 bases. The CDR3 length is 13 residues. The CDR3 protein is CASSFAGAYEQYF. CDR3 bases: TGTGCCAGCAGTTTCGCAGGGGCCTACGAGCAGTACTTC.

This clonotype was seen at least ten times. The chain uses TRBV28 and TRBJ2-5; D possibly corresponds to TRBD2 (6 bases). The CDR3 has 13 amino acids. The V gene lost 3 bases and the J gene lost 2 bases, with 7 bases spanning the gap. CDR1 is MDHEN and CDR2 is SYDVKM in the germline V gene. CDR3 DNA sequence: TGTGCCAGCAGTTTGCGGGGTCAAGAGACCCAGTACTTC. It specifies CASSLRGQETQYF.

Notes on this clonotype: It may be a read error: a sequence one base away is much more abundant. Because it lacks the conserved phenylalanine or tryptophan at the end, this CDR3 is likely a read error. The chain combines TRBV2 with TRBJ2-5; the D is unclear. The CDR3 totals 15 residues. Trimming took off 6 bases at V and 5 bases at J, with 19 bases between the two ends. Germline CDR1 SNHLY, CDR2 FYNNEI. CDR3 region: CASRPSSTFAETQYL. The CDR3 DNA is TGTGCCAGCAGGCCCAGTTCTACTTTCGCCGAGACCCAGTACCTC.

As concerns this clonotype: This clone may be a read error of a much larger clone one base away. J is TRBJ2-1 and V is TRBV3-1; no clear D. Germline assignment: CDR1 LGHDT and CDR2 YNNKEL (reference sequence). CDR3 length equals 15 residues. CDR3 DNA sequence: TGTGCCAGAAGCCAAGATCCGGGCCGCCTAGGGTGGCAGTTCTTC. Its protein is CARSQDPGRLGWQFF.

This clonotype has a count of ten or more. The chain carries TRBV3-1 and TRBJ1-1; D unclear. V was pared by 7 bases and J by 4 bases, with 13 bases between. The germline CDR1 and CDR2 sequences are LGHDT and YNNKEL (reference sequence). The CDR3 sequence is 13 residues long. CDR3 in amino acids: CASTPALGTEAFF. CDR3 DNA: TGTGCCAGCACCCCGGCCCTTGGCACTGAAGCTTTCTTT.